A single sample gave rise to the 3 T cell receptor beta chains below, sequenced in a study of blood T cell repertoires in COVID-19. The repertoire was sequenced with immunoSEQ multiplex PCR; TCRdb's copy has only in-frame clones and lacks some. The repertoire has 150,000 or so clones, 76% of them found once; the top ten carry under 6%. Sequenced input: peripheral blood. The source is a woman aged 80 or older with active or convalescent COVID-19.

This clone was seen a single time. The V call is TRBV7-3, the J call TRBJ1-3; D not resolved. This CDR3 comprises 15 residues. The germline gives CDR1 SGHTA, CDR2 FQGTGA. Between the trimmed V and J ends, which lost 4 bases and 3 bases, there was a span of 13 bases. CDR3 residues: CASSSGGGFGNTIYF. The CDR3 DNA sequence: TGTGCCAGCAGCTCTGGCGGAGGTTTTGGAAACACCATATATTTT.

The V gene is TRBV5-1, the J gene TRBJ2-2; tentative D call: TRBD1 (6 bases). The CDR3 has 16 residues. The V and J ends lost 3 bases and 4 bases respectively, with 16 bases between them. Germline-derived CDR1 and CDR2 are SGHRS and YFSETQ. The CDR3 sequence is CASSYLTGPGTGELFF. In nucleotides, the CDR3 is TGCGCCAGCAGCTACCTTACAGGGCCTGGCACCGGGGAGCTGTTTTTT.

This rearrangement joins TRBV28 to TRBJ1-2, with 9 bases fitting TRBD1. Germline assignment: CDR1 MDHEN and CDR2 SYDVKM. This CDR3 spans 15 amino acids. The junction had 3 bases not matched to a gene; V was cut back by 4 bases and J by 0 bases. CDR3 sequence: CASSSQGAPNYGYTF. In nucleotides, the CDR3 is TGTGCCAGCAGTTCACAGGGGGCCCCTAACTATGGCTACACCTTC.